A single sample is the source of the 8 T cell receptor beta chains below, sequenced in a study of beta chain features in type 1 diabetes. Findings and caveats of the study: In every one of the four CD4+ subsets, TCRB CDR3s were moderately but significantly shorter in Type 1 diabetes patients.

These TCRs' antigens remain unknown. Sequenced material consisted of expressed TCRB transcripts (all of the isolated RNA was reverse transcribed). The method was immunoSEQ multiplex PCR; TCRdb's version includes in-frame clones alone and lacks a portion of them. The sample contains about 160,000 clones, about a tenth of which appear only once. Sequencing was performed on central memory CD4+ T cells from blood. The receptors come from a man younger than 40 with type 1 diabetes.

The chain recombines TRBV7-9 with TRBJ2-5; 9 bases map to TRBD2. The CDR3 extends over 15 amino acids. Germline lookup yields CDR1 SEHNR and CDR2 FQNEAQ (reference sequence). The J segment lost 3 bases and the V segment lost 2 bases, leaving 4 bases of the junction unmatched. CDR3 DNA: TGTGCCAGCAGCTTAAGCGGGAGGAGTAAAGAGACCCAGTACTTC. The encoded protein is CASSLSGRSKETQYF.

The V gene is TRBV5-1, the J gene TRBJ2-3, with D unresolved. Germline V gives CDR1 SGHRS, CDR2 YFSETQ. V gave up 4 bases and J gave up 5 bases, with 5 bases separating them. This CDR3 is built from 11 residues. CDR3 sequence (DNA): TGCGCCAGCAGCATACAAGATACGCAGTATTTT. It specifies CASSIQDTQYF.

The chain employs TRBV18 and TRBJ1-1; D is perhaps TRBD1 (5 bases). Germline V gene lookup returns CDR1 KGHSH and CDR2 LQKENI. The CDR3 is made up of 14 amino acids. V was pared by 4 bases and J by 5 bases, with 14 bases between. The CDR3 is CASSQGDLFTEAFF. The CDR3 bases are TGTGCCAGCTCACAAGGGGATTTGTTTACTGAAGCTTTCTTT.

V usage is TRBV7-8 and J usage is TRBJ2-1; unclear D gene. Germline V gives CDR1 SGHVS, CDR2 FQNEAQ. V lost 0 bases and J lost 8, with 11 bases in between. The CDR3 runs to 14 residues. The CDR3 loop is CASSLAPQSDEQFF. The CDR3, as DNA: TGTGCCAGCAGCTTAGCGCCCCAGAGCGATGAGCAGTTCTTC.

This sequence joins TRBV4-3 and TRBJ2-3; D is possibly TRBD2 (6 bases). Germline V CDR1 and CDR2: LGHNA, YSLEER. The V gene lost 1 base and the J gene lost 2 bases, with 16 bases spanning the gap. The CDR3 totals 17 residues. The CDR3 nucleotides are TGCGCCAGCAGCCAAGGTATTGGGGGAGGACCCACAGATACGCAGTATTTT. Encoded protein: CASSQGIGGGPTDTQYF.

This clone was seen only a few times. The chain joins TRBV2 to TRBJ2-7; a weak D match, TRBD2 (6 bases). V shed 7 bases and J shed 1 base, with 20 bases lying between them. The CDR3 is 16 amino acids. Germline loops: CDR1 SNHLY, CDR2 FYNNEI. CDR3 residues: CASKHGSIRSSYEQYF. DNA for the CDR3: TGTGCCAGCAAGCACGGGAGTATAAGATCGTCCTACGAGCAGTACTTC. The whole variable domain, filled in from reference TRBV2 and TRBJ2-7, reads EPEVTQTPSHQVTQMGQEVILRCVPISNHLYFYWYRQILGQKVEFLVSFYNNEISEKSEIFDDQFSVERPDGSNFTLKIRSTKLEDSAMYFCASKHGSIRSSYEQYFGPGTRLTVT.

J is TRBJ2-2 and V is TRBV5-1, with TRBD2 identical over 10 bases. Trimming at V came to 3 bases and at J to 4 bases, leaving 3 bases not matched to a gene. The CDR3 sequence is 15 residues long. The germline V gene encodes CDR1 SGHRS and CDR2 YFSETQ. CDR3 amino acids: CASSWTSGSTGELFF. In DNA form, the CDR3 reads TGCGCCAGCAGCTGGACTAGCGGCAGCACCGGGGAGCTGTTTTTT. Complete variable domain (other parts from reference TRBV5-1 and TRBJ2-2): KAGVTQTPRYLIKTRGQQVTLSCSPISGHRSVSWYQQTPGQGLQFLFEYFSETQRNKGNFPGRFSGRQFSNSRSEMNVSTLELGDSALYLCASSWTSGSTGELFFGEGSRLTVL.

This rearrangement joins TRBV25-1 to TRBJ2-1; 8 nucleotides match TRBD2. The CDR3 spans 15 residues. Trimming removed 2 bases from V and 12 bases from J; junction bases left unmatched: 12. CDR1 is MGHDK, CDR2 SYGVNS, per germline. Written as DNA, the CDR3 is TGTGCCAGCAGTGAAGAGTTGGGGAGCGGGAGCGTGCAGTTCTTC. Translated: CASSEELGSGSVQFF.